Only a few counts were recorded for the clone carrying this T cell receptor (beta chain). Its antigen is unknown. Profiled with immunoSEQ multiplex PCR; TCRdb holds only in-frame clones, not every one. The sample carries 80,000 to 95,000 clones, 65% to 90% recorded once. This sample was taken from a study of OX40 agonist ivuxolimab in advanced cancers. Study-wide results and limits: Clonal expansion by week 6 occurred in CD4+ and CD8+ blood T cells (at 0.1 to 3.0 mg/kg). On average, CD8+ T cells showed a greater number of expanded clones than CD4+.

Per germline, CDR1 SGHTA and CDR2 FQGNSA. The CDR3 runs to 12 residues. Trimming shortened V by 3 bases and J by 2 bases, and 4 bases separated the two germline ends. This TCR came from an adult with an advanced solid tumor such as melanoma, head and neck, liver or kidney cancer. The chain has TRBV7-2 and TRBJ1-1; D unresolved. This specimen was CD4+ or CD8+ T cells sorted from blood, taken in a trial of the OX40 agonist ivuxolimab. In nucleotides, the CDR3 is TGTGCCAGCAGCTTCCTAAACACTGAAGCTTTCTTT. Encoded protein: CASSFLNTEAFF.